Listed below are T cell receptor beta chains from one sample, sequenced in a study of immune cell composition in non-small cell lung cancer. Assay: immunoSEQ multiplex PCR; the TCRdb copy retains only in-frame clones and omits some. The table has 6,600 or so clones, 60% to 80% seen once. What was sequenced was non-adjacent lung tissue. These receptors all come from a human donor with non-small cell lung cancer. CDR3s include the opening cysteine and the closing phenylalanine or tryptophan. Each record gives: D gene, clone size, J gene, V gene, CDR3 protein, CDR3 DNA. A D gene is named only where the DNA matches it firmly. Size is omitted from some rows. Given values are once, few, many or a class for expanded clones.

d_call: TRBD2; clone_size: -; j_call: TRBJ2-3; v_call: TRBV7-3; cdr3_aa: CASSLKLAGPGTQYF; cdr3_nt: TGTGCCAGCAGCTTAAAGCTAGCGGGTCCGGGTACGCAGTATTTT
d_call: -; clone_size: -; j_call: TRBJ1-2; v_call: TRBV6-6; cdr3_aa: CASSRGGGIYGYTF; cdr3_nt: TGTGCCAGCAGCCGGGGAGGAGGAATCTATGGCTACACCTTC
d_call: -; clone_size: -; j_call: TRBJ1-1; v_call: TRBV4-3; cdr3_aa: CASSQYEGVTEAFF; cdr3_nt: TGCGCCAGCAGCCAATACGAGGGGGTTACTGAAGCTTTCTTT
d_call: -; clone_size: -; j_call: TRBJ1-6; v_call: TRBV6-5; cdr3_aa: CASSYGVSYNSPLHF; cdr3_nt: TGTGCCAGCAGTTACGGAGTCTCCTATAATTCACCCCTCCACTTT
d_call: TRBD1; clone_size: few; j_call: TRBJ2-5; v_call: TRBV5-4; cdr3_aa: CASSLVGQGETQYF; cdr3_nt: TGTGCCAGCAGCTTGGTGGGACAGGGGGAGACCCAGTACTTC
d_call: -; clone_size: -; j_call: TRBJ2-5; v_call: TRBV28; cdr3_aa: CASSLATREILQETQYF; cdr3_nt: TGTGCCAGCAGTTTAGCTACTCGGGAGATTCTCCAAGAGACCCAGTACTTC
d_call: TRBD1; clone_size: -; j_call: TRBJ2-2; v_call: TRBV18; cdr3_aa: CASSAQGAKTGELFF; cdr3_nt: TGTGCCAGCTCAGCACAGGGGGCTAAGACCGGGGAGCTGTTTTTT
d_call: TRBD1; clone_size: -; j_call: TRBJ1-4; v_call: TRBV7-9; cdr3_aa: CASSVEGTGGYNEKLFF; cdr3_nt: TGTGCCAGCAGCGTCGAGGGGACAGGGGGTTATAATGAAAAACTGTTTTTT
d_call: -; clone_size: -; j_call: TRBJ2-6; v_call: TRBV30; cdr3_aa: CAWRGDRFGANVLTF; cdr3_nt: TGTGCCTGGAGAGGTGACAGGTTCGGGGCCAACGTCCTGACTTTC
d_call: -; clone_size: once; j_call: TRBJ1-5; v_call: TRBV21-1; cdr3_aa: CASNVGQGNTYSNQPQHF; cdr3_nt: -
d_call: -; clone_size: once; j_call: TRBJ2-5; v_call: TRBV28; cdr3_aa: CASSLQGLETQYF; cdr3_nt: TGTGCCAGCAGTCTACAGGGTTTGGAGACCCAGTACTTC
d_call: TRBD2; clone_size: few; j_call: TRBJ2-7; v_call: TRBV5-1; cdr3_aa: CASSLELAGLGGEQYF; cdr3_nt: TGCGCCAGCAGCCTTGAGCTAGCGGGTCTAGGGGGCGAGCAGTACTTC
d_call: TRBD1; clone_size: -; j_call: TRBJ1-1; v_call: TRBV27; cdr3_aa: CASTPGTGRGSTEAFF; cdr3_nt: TGTGCCAGCACCCCTGGGACAGGTCGGGGCTCCACTGAAGCTTTCTTT
d_call: TRBD1; clone_size: few; j_call: TRBJ1-6; v_call: TRBV11-3; cdr3_aa: CASSSGTANSPLHF; cdr3_nt: TGTGCCAGCAGCTCAGGGACAGCAAATTCACCCCTCCACTTT
d_call: -; clone_size: once; j_call: TRBJ2-7; v_call: TRBV9; cdr3_aa: CASSAVGQSEQYF; cdr3_nt: TGTGCCAGCAGCGCTGTGGGCCAATCCGAGCAGTACTTC
d_call: -; clone_size: -; j_call: TRBJ2-6; v_call: TRBV2; cdr3_aa: CASSEITGHPFSGANVLTF; cdr3_nt: TGTGCCAGCAGTGAAATCACAGGTCACCCATTCTCTGGGGCCAACGTCCTGACTTTC
d_call: -; clone_size: -; j_call: TRBJ2-2; v_call: TRBV10-3; cdr3_aa: CAISDHSGNTGELFF; cdr3_nt: TGTGCCATCAGTGATCATAGCGGGAACACCGGGGAGCTGTTTTTT
d_call: -; clone_size: -; j_call: TRBJ1-1; v_call: TRBV18; cdr3_aa: CASSQKLADTEAFF; cdr3_nt: TGTGCCAGCTCACAGAAATTGGCGGACACTGAAGCTTTCTTT
d_call: TRBD2; clone_size: -; j_call: TRBJ2-5; v_call: TRBV27; cdr3_aa: CASSLTSGQETQYF; cdr3_nt: TGTGCCAGCAGTTTGACTAGCGGGCAAGAGACCCAGTACTTC
d_call: -; clone_size: -; j_call: TRBJ2-7; v_call: TRBV5-1; cdr3_aa: CASSFLGDEQYF; cdr3_nt: TGCGCCAGCAGCTTCCTAGGAGATGAGCAGTACTTC
d_call: TRBD1; clone_size: -; j_call: TRBJ1-4; v_call: TRBV5-4; cdr3_aa: CASSLQGATEKLFF; cdr3_nt: TGTGCCAGCAGCTTACAGGGGGCGACTGAAAAACTGTTTTTT
d_call: TRBD2; clone_size: once; j_call: TRBJ2-5; v_call: TRBV19; cdr3_aa: CASSWGLAGETQYF; cdr3_nt: TGTGCCAGTAGTTGGGGACTAGCCGGGGAGACCCAGTACTTC
d_call: -; clone_size: -; j_call: TRBJ2-3; v_call: TRBV12-5; cdr3_aa: CASGLGTGGDTQYF; cdr3_nt: -
d_call: TRBD1; clone_size: -; j_call: TRBJ2-3; v_call: TRBV27; cdr3_aa: CASSWAGTGGTDTQYF; cdr3_nt: TGTGCCAGCAGTTGGGCCGGGACAGGGGGCACAGATACGCAGTATTTT
d_call: -; clone_size: -; j_call: TRBJ1-5; v_call: TRBV28; cdr3_aa: CASRPPVGAGQPQHF; cdr3_nt: TGTGCCAGCAGACCCCCTGTGGGGGCCGGTCAGCCCCAGCATTTT
d_call: TRBD2; clone_size: -; j_call: TRBJ2-5; v_call: TRBV7-3; cdr3_aa: CASSSSGGETQYF; cdr3_nt: TGTGCCAGCAGCTCGTCGGGGGGAGAGACCCAGTACTTC
d_call: TRBD2; clone_size: -; j_call: TRBJ2-5; v_call: TRBV7-9; cdr3_aa: CASSLVLAGGKRETQYF; cdr3_nt: TGTGCCAGCAGCTTAGTCTTAGCGGGGGGCAAGCGAGAGACCCAGTACTTC
d_call: TRBD1; clone_size: -; j_call: TRBJ1-6; v_call: TRBV29-1; cdr3_aa: CSVSPGQGNSPLHF; cdr3_nt: TGCAGCGTTTCACCGGGACAGGGAAATTCACCCCTCCACTTT
d_call: TRBD1; clone_size: once; j_call: TRBJ2-5; v_call: TRBV7-9; cdr3_aa: CASSFVQGAQETQYF; cdr3_nt: TGTGCCAGCAGCTTCGTACAGGGGGCCCAAGAGACCCAGTACTTC
d_call: TRBD1; clone_size: -; j_call: TRBJ1-2; v_call: TRBV30; cdr3_aa: CAWSDGDRAYGYTF; cdr3_nt: TGTGCCTGGAGTGACGGGGACAGGGCCTATGGCTACACCTTC
d_call: TRBD1; clone_size: once; j_call: TRBJ2-1; v_call: TRBV4-3; cdr3_aa: CASSKGQGETEQFF; cdr3_nt: TGCGCCAGCAGCAAAGGACAGGGGGAGACGGAGCAGTTCTTC
d_call: TRBD1; clone_size: -; j_call: TRBJ2-2; v_call: TRBV4-3; cdr3_aa: CASSQASGTANTGELFF; cdr3_nt: TGCGCCAGCAGCCAAGCATCCGGGACAGCGAACACCGGGGAGCTGTTTTTT
d_call: -; clone_size: once; j_call: TRBJ2-7; v_call: TRBV10-3; cdr3_aa: CAISLTTSYEQYF; cdr3_nt: TGTGCTATCAGCCTGACTACATCTTACGAGCAGTACTTC
d_call: -; clone_size: -; j_call: TRBJ1-2; v_call: TRBV5-1; cdr3_aa: CASRAGSNYGYTF; cdr3_nt: TGCGCCAGCAGGGCAGGGTCGAACTATGGCTACACCTTC